This T cell receptor beta chain was sequenced for a study of CXCR3-negative and CXCR3-positive naive CD8 T cells. Study-wide context: Cumulative TRB read yield was around 150 million, averaging about 1.5 +/- 0.3 million per library. Findings of the study overall: CXCR3-positive naive cells carried more hydrophobic TRB CDR3s than CXCR3-negative naive cells did. Both naive subsets, CXCR3-negative and CXCR3-positive, displayed similar TRBV-TRBJ usage, unlike memory cells.

The CDR3 contains 14 residues. Germline V gene data show CDR1 as DFQATT and CDR2 as SNEGSKA (reference sequence). Researchers reported sorting every CD8+ T cell subset in triplicate, 300,000 cells per sort. Cells that were CD45RO-CCR7+CD27+CD95- constituted naive CD8+ T cells. Libraries were UMI-labeled 5' RACE TRB cDNA. Reprocessing the 5' RACE reads, TCRdb reports a single entry for every CDR3 protein and omits DNA. Its listing shows roughly 60,000 distinct CDR3 sequences. Turning to this clonotype: Its antigen is as yet unknown.

Sequencing was performed on naive CXCR3+ CD8+ T cells from blood. This sample's subset: CD45RO-CCR7+CD27+CD95- naive CD8+ T cells expressing CXCR3 (TNR3+). V usage is TRBV20-1 and J usage is TRBJ2-7. The TCR originated in a human donor in good health. Some clones in this sample may be carry-over from other donors' samples. The CDR3: CSDRGELLPYEQYF.